Listed here is a single T cell receptor (beta chain). The antigen is undetermined. The germline CDR1 and CDR2 sequences are LNHDA and SQIVND (reference sequence). Trimming removed 7 bases from V and 3 bases from J; junction bases left unmatched: 2. The CDR3 spans 13 residues. The data were taken from a study of T cell repertoires in cytomegalovirus infection. Findings of the study overall: The study identified carriers of CMV plus the relevant HLA from cumulative public TCR beta family frequency.

TCRdb redid the calling of the reads with MiXCR, one entry per CDR3 protein. Of hundreds of thousands of distinct CDR3 sequences detected, approximately 42% appear once; the ten largest clones hold around 45%. This clonotype was sampled from a human donor in good health (CMV status not recorded). Some clones in this sample may be carry-over from other donors' samples. J is TRBJ2-2 and V is TRBV19; 7 bases match TRBD2. The sequencing used cultured PBMCs, collected from culture after CMV antigen stimulation. CDR3 coding DNA: TGTGCCAGTATTCGGGGGGACACCGGGGAGCTGTTTTTT. Amino acids: CASIRGDTGELFF. The variable domain in full, with the rest retrieved from reference TRBV19 and TRBJ2-2, is DGGITQSPKYLFRKEGQNVTLSCEQNLNHDAMYWYRQDPGQGLRLIYYSQIVNDFQKGDIAEGYSVSREKKESFPLTVTSAQKNPTAFYLCASIRGDTGELFFGEGSRLTVL.